Listed here is a single TCR beta chain. The source of the sample is a study of shared clonotypes between healthy human individuals. In the original processing: Filtering differed since immunoSEQ provided only junctions, with no quality scores. Measured with immunoSEQ multiplex PCR; TCRdb has only the in-frame clones, and not every one. V and J calls plus clone size are reproduced from that table; the DNA served to infer D and trimming. The sample consists of some 1,600,000 clones, 98% of them appearing once. Material for sequencing was naive CD4+ T cells sorted from blood. Subset described: CD45RA+ positively selected. The clonotype comes from a man under 40 in good health.

The CDR3 sequence is CASSPDRVGPQHF. The CDR3 nucleotides read TGTGCCAGCAGCCCGGACAGGGTCGGACCCCAGCATTTT. The rearrangement links TRBV7-2 to TRBJ1-5; 8 bases align to TRBD1. The J segment lost 10 bases and the V segment lost 5 bases, leaving 7 bases of the junction unmatched. CDR1 is SGHTA, CDR2 FQGNSA, per germline. CDR3 length equals 13 residues.